A selection of T cell receptor beta chains follows, all from one sample in a study of cytomegalovirus exposure and HLA in healthy donors. The table came from immunoSEQ multiplex PCR; TCRdb's copy has only in-frame clones and leaves some out. The sample records 200,000 to 250,000 clones, around nine tenths being singletons. The material sequenced was PBMCs. All receptors derive from a woman aged 18-30 years in good health and CMV-seronegative. The CDR3 runs from the conserved cysteine through the conserved F or W. The D gene is left open where the match is weak. A row's size may be missing; if present it is once, few, many or a size class.

J gene: TRBJ2-3; clone size: -; V gene: TRBV2; D gene: TRBD2; CDR3 protein: CASTRLGGSDTQYF; CDR3 DNA: TGTGCCAGCACCCGACTGGGGGGGTCTGATACGCAGTATTTT
J gene: TRBJ2-2; clone size: -; V gene: TRBV5-4; D gene: -; CDR3 protein: CASSGTTVNTGELFF; CDR3 DNA: TGTGCCAGCAGCGGAACCACAGTGAACACCGGGGAGCTGTTTTTT
J gene: TRBJ2-5; clone size: -; V gene: TRBV5-1; D gene: -; CDR3 protein: CASSGVSSVGQETQYF; CDR3 DNA: TGCGCCAGCAGCGGAGTCTCCTCAGTGGGTCAAGAGACCCAGTACTTC
J gene: TRBJ1-2; clone size: -; V gene: TRBV7-2; D gene: TRBD1; CDR3 protein: CASSLRADRVYGYTF; CDR3 DNA: TGTGCCAGCAGCTTACGGGCCGACAGGGTCTATGGCTACACCTTC
J gene: TRBJ2-1; clone size: few; V gene: TRBV27; D gene: -; CDR3 protein: CASTPGLYNEQFF; CDR3 DNA: TGTGCCAGCACACCGGGACTGTACAATGAGCAGTTCTTC
J gene: TRBJ1-5; clone size: -; V gene: TRBV2; D gene: TRBD1; CDR3 protein: CASMGQGGGPQHF; CDR3 DNA: TGTGCCAGCATGGGACAGGGAGGAGGCCCCCAGCATTTT
J gene: TRBJ1-1; clone size: -; V gene: TRBV9; D gene: -; CDR3 protein: CASSLNEGYTEAFF; CDR3 DNA: TGTGCCAGCAGTTTAAACGAGGGTTACACTGAAGCTTTCTTT
J gene: TRBJ2-7; clone size: -; V gene: TRBV7-6; D gene: TRBD2; CDR3 protein: CASSLELAGETYEQYF; CDR3 DNA: TGTGCCAGCAGCTTAGAATTAGCGGGAGAAACCTACGAGCAGTACTTC
J gene: TRBJ1-1; clone size: -; V gene: TRBV10-3; D gene: TRBD1; CDR3 protein: CAISASDREEAFF; CDR3 DNA: TGTGCCATCAGTGCAAGTGACAGGGAAGAAGCTTTCTTT
J gene: TRBJ1-4; clone size: -; V gene: TRBV10-3; D gene: -; CDR3 protein: CAIRAHSTEEKLFF; CDR3 DNA: TGTGCCATCAGGGCACATAGTACAGAGGAAAAACTGTTTTTT
J gene: TRBJ1-6; clone size: -; V gene: TRBV30; D gene: -; CDR3 protein: CAWRGMDSRPNSPLHF; CDR3 DNA: TGTGCCTGGAGGGGTATGGACTCCAGACCCAATTCACCCCTCCACTTT
J gene: TRBJ2-1; clone size: -; V gene: TRBV27; D gene: TRBD1; CDR3 protein: CASSLSGGPYNEQFF; CDR3 DNA: TGTGCCAGCAGTTTATCAGGGGGCCCCTACAATGAGCAGTTCTTC
J gene: TRBJ1-2; clone size: -; V gene: TRBV19; D gene: -; CDR3 protein: CASSRTAFYGYTF; CDR3 DNA: TGTGCCAGTAGTCGGACTGCTTTCTATGGCTACACCTTC
J gene: TRBJ1-5; clone size: -; V gene: TRBV7-9; D gene: -; CDR3 protein: CASSTGLNQPQHF; CDR3 DNA: TGTGCCAGCAGCACGGGTCTCAATCAGCCCCAGCATTTT
J gene: TRBJ1-6; clone size: -; V gene: TRBV21-1; D gene: -; CDR3 protein: CASSKDIPRPTESPLHF; CDR3 DNA: TGTGCCAGCAGCAAAGATATACCGCGGCCTACGGAGTCACCCCTCCACTTT
J gene: TRBJ1-4; clone size: -; V gene: TRBV19; D gene: -; CDR3 protein: CASSIPAGQNEKLFF; CDR3 DNA: TGTGCCAGTAGTATCCCGGCAGGTCAAAATGAAAAACTGTTTTTT
J gene: TRBJ2-7; clone size: -; V gene: TRBV7-8; D gene: -; CDR3 protein: CASSSDFGGFYEQYF; CDR3 DNA: TGTGCCAGCAGCTCAGACTTTGGGGGCTTCTACGAGCAGTACTTC
J gene: TRBJ1-1; clone size: -; V gene: TRBV6-1; D gene: -; CDR3 protein: CASSLGRRVGSEAFF; CDR3 DNA: TGTGCCAGCAGCCTCGGTCGGAGGGTGGGCTCTGAAGCTTTCTTT
J gene: TRBJ1-1; clone size: -; V gene: TRBV30; D gene: -; CDR3 protein: CAWRPIDSRIMNTEAFF; CDR3 DNA: TGTGCCTGGAGGCCGATTGATAGTCGAATCATGAACACTGAAGCTTTCTTT
J gene: TRBJ1-5; clone size: -; V gene: TRBV29-1; D gene: -; CDR3 protein: CSVAGDGHQPQHF; CDR3 DNA: TGCAGCGTTGCAGGGGACGGCCATCAGCCCCAGCATTTT
J gene: TRBJ2-1; clone size: -; V gene: TRBV6-5; D gene: -; CDR3 protein: CASSPLMTENEQFF; CDR3 DNA: TGTGCCAGCAGCCCCCTAATGACAGAGAATGAGCAGTTCTTC
J gene: TRBJ1-1; clone size: -; V gene: TRBV4-1; D gene: TRBD1; CDR3 protein: CASSHNRDRGPSPTEAFF; CDR3 DNA: TGCGCCAGCAGCCATAACCGGGACAGGGGGCCGTCCCCTACTGAAGCTTTCTTT
J gene: TRBJ2-4; clone size: -; V gene: TRBV9; D gene: TRBD2; CDR3 protein: CASSEPGAGGPKNIQYF; CDR3 DNA: TGTGCCAGCAGCGAACCCGGAGCGGGAGGGCCGAAAAACATTCAGTACTTC
J gene: TRBJ1-1; clone size: -; V gene: TRBV27; D gene: TRBD1; CDR3 protein: CASSFHPGQLVLTEAFF; CDR3 DNA: TGTGCCAGCAGTTTCCACCCGGGACAGTTAGTTTTAACTGAAGCTTTCTTT
J gene: TRBJ2-1; clone size: -; V gene: TRBV30; D gene: -; CDR3 protein: CAWTEANEQFF; CDR3 DNA: TGTGCCTGGACCGAGGCCAATGAGCAGTTCTTC
J gene: TRBJ2-4; clone size: -; V gene: TRBV6-1; D gene: TRBD2; CDR3 protein: CASSESSGRVNIQYF; CDR3 DNA: TGTGCCAGCAGTGAATCTAGCGGGAGGGTAAACATTCAGTACTTC
J gene: TRBJ2-7; clone size: -; V gene: TRBV4-1; D gene: TRBD1; CDR3 protein: CASSQIDRGSYEQYF; CDR3 DNA: TGCGCCAGCAGCCAGATCGACAGGGGGTCGTACGAGCAGTACTTC
J gene: TRBJ2-7; clone size: -; V gene: TRBV28; D gene: -; CDR3 protein: CASLGAATSAYEQYF; CDR3 DNA: TGTGCCAGCTTAGGAGCGGCAACGTCGGCCTACGAGCAGTACTTC
J gene: TRBJ1-2; clone size: -; V gene: TRBV29-1; D gene: -; CDR3 protein: CSVRDRAAESGYTF; CDR3 DNA: TGCAGCGTGAGGGATAGGGCAGCTGAAAGTGGCTACACCTTC
J gene: TRBJ2-1; clone size: -; V gene: TRBV19; D gene: -; CDR3 protein: CASSISGVLNEQFF; CDR3 DNA: TGTGCCAGTAGTATTTCGGGGGTTTTGAATGAGCAGTTCTTC
J gene: TRBJ1-3; clone size: -; V gene: TRBV6-5; D gene: TRBD1; CDR3 protein: CASSSHRGQGNTIYF; CDR3 DNA: TGTGCCAGCAGCTCGCACAGGGGGCAAGGAAACACCATATATTTT
J gene: TRBJ1-1; clone size: -; V gene: TRBV5-4; D gene: TRBD1; CDR3 protein: CASSRTGDTEAFF; CDR3 DNA: TGTGCCAGCAGCCGGACAGGGGACACTGAAGCTTTCTTT
J gene: TRBJ1-2; clone size: -; V gene: TRBV6-5; D gene: TRBD1; CDR3 protein: CASSRDRYGYTF; CDR3 DNA: TGTGCCAGCAGTCGGGACAGATATGGCTACACCTTC
J gene: TRBJ1-3; clone size: -; V gene: TRBV11-2; D gene: TRBD1; CDR3 protein: CASSPRTGSGNTIYF; CDR3 DNA: TGTGCCAGCAGCCCACGGACAGGATCTGGAAACACCATATATTTT
J gene: TRBJ2-1; clone size: -; V gene: TRBV15; D gene: TRBD2; CDR3 protein: CATSRPSGRWNEQFF; CDR3 DNA: TGTGCCACCAGCCGTCCTAGCGGGAGATGGAATGAGCAGTTCTTC
J gene: TRBJ2-3; clone size: -; V gene: TRBV7-2; D gene: -; CDR3 protein: CASSLQDSYTQYF; CDR3 DNA: TGTGCCAGCAGCCTCCAGGACTCGTATACGCAGTATTTT
J gene: TRBJ2-1; clone size: -; V gene: TRBV6-5; D gene: -; CDR3 protein: CASNRGDPSYNEQFF; CDR3 DNA: TGTGCCAGCAATCGCGGGGACCCCTCCTACAATGAGCAGTTCTTC
J gene: TRBJ1-2; clone size: few; V gene: TRBV29-1; D gene: -; CDR3 protein: CSVLQGNYGYTF; CDR3 DNA: TGCAGCGTGCTGCAGGGCAACTATGGCTACACCTTC
J gene: TRBJ2-3; clone size: -; V gene: TRBV28; D gene: -; CDR3 protein: CASSQSGSTDTQYF; CDR3 DNA: TGTGCCAGCAGCCAAAGCGGGAGCACAGATACGCAGTATTTT
J gene: TRBJ2-1; clone size: -; V gene: TRBV5-1; D gene: -; CDR3 protein: CASSVAAVNEQFF; CDR3 DNA: TGCGCCAGCAGTGTAGCGGCCGTCAATGAGCAGTTCTTC
J gene: TRBJ2-7; clone size: -; V gene: TRBV2; D gene: TRBD1; CDR3 protein: CASSEALLGQGWDHEQYF; CDR3 DNA: TGTGCCAGCAGTGAAGCTCTACTTGGACAGGGCTGGGATCATGAGCAGTACTTC
J gene: TRBJ2-3; clone size: -; V gene: TRBV25-1; D gene: -; CDR3 protein: CASSDWGPMAATQYF; CDR3 DNA: TGTGCCAGCAGTGACTGGGGGCCGATGGCCGCTACGCAGTATTTT